One sample yielded the 17 T cell receptor beta chains listed below, sequenced in a study of shared clonotypes between healthy human individuals. Profiling relied on immunoSEQ multiplex PCR, and the TCRdb table lists in-frame clones only, not all of them. The sample holds about 2.4 million clones, 80% to 95% seen once. Source material: naive CD4+ T cells from PBMCs. The subset denotes: CD45RA+ positively selected. These TCRs come from a man aged 18 to 29 in good health. Some clones in this sample may be carry-over from other donors' samples.

The chain has TRBV2 and TRBJ1-2; D is unresolved. Trimming removed 8 bases at V and 5 bases at J, with 12 bases between. Germline values: CDR1 SNHLY, CDR2 FYNNEI. The CDR3 sequence is 12 residues long. The CDR3 here is CASEHSSYGYTF. The CDR3 DNA sequence: TGTGCCAGCGAGCACAGTTCATATGGCTACACCTTC.

The J gene is TRBJ2-5, the V gene TRBV27; D remains ambiguous. V lost 1 base, J lost 2 bases, and 14 bases lay in between. The CDR3 runs to 16 residues. Germline CDR1 is MNHEY and CDR2 is SMNVEV (reference sequence). The chain's CDR3 is CASSLFGEQAQETQYF. CDR3 DNA: TGTGCCAGCAGTTTATTTGGCGAACAAGCGCAAGAGACCCAGTACTTC.

J is TRBJ1-1 and V is TRBV6-5; perhaps TRBD1 as D (5 bases). This CDR3 comprises 16 residues. V lost 2 bases, J lost 0 bases, and 13 bases lay in between. CDR1 and CDR2 (germline): MNHEY, SVGAGI. CDR3 DNA: TGTGCCAGCAGTTACGTTCTGGGACGGATGAACACTGAAGCTTTCTTT. Translating gives CASSYVLGRMNTEAFF.

The chain joins TRBV28 to TRBJ1-2; 10 nucleotides align to TRBD1. Unmatched junction bases numbered 5, after V lost 6 bases and J lost 1 base. Germline V lookup: CDR1 MDHEN, CDR2 SYDVKM. This CDR3 contains 15 residues. The DNA of the CDR3 is TGTGCCAGCAGGCCTCGGGACAGGGGTAACTATGGCTACACCTTC. It is translated as CASRPRDRGNYGYTF.

The genes are TRBV2 and TRBJ2-3; 8 bases are a match to TRBD2. The CDR3 has 14 amino acids. Germline CDR1 is SNHLY and CDR2 is FYNNEI. With 8 bases clipped from V and 2 bases from J, the junction kept 6 bases outside the gene matches. As DNA, the CDR3 is TGTGCCAGCCGAGGACTAGCAGCCACAGATACGCAGTATTTT. The encoded protein is CASRGLAATDTQYF. Filled out from reference TRBV2 and TRBJ2-3, the complete variable domain reads EPEVTQTPSHQVTQMGQEVILRCVPISNHLYFYWYRQILGQKVEFLVSFYNNEISEKSEIFDDQFSVERPDGSNFTLKIRSTKLEDSAMYFCASRGLAATDTQYFGPGTRLTVL.

The J gene is TRBJ2-5, the V gene TRBV27; the match to TRBD1 covers 9 bases. The V and J ends lost 2 bases and 7 bases, in that order; junction bases with no gene match: 14. CDR1 and CDR2 (germline): MNHEY, SMNVEV (reference sequence). The length of the CDR3 is 17 residues. CDR3 sequence: CASSLITLQGAVGTQYF. CDR3 sequence (DNA): TGTGCCAGCAGTTTAATCACTTTACAGGGGGCAGTCGGGACCCAGTACTTC.

The V and J genes are TRBV29-1 and TRBJ2-2; D is unclear. Germline V CDR1 and CDR2: SQVTM, ANQGSEA. Trimming removed 6 bases from V and 6 bases from J, with 11 bases in between. The CDR3 spans 12 residues. This chain's CDR3 is CSVLKGPGELFF. CDR3 DNA: TGCAGCGTCCTAAAAGGCCCCGGGGAGCTGTTTTTT.

The chain carries TRBV7-2 and TRBJ2-1; D uncertain. CDR1 is SGHTA, CDR2 FQGNSA, per germline. The germline V and J ends were trimmed by 0 bases and 8 bases, with 11 bases remaining between them. The length of the CDR3 is 14 residues. The DNA for the CDR3 is TGTGCCAGCAGCTTAGCGCGTGGTGAGTATGAGCAGTTCTTC. Translation: CASSLARGEYEQFF. Combining the CDR3 with reference TRBV7-2 and TRBJ2-1 gives the whole variable domain GAGVSQSPSNKVTEKGKDVELRCDPISGHTALYWYRQSLGQGLEFLIYFQGNSAPDKSGLPSDRFSAERTGGSVSTLTIQRTQQEDSAVYLCASSLARGEYEQFFGPGTRLTVL.

The chain is built from TRBV6-1 and TRBJ2-2, with 8 bases that match TRBD2. V was pared by 7 bases and J by 4 bases, with 2 bases of the junction left unmatched. This CDR3 is 13 amino acids long. Germline V gene sequence: CDR1 MNHNS, CDR2 SASEGT. CDR3 residues: CASKSGSTGELFF. The CDR3 DNA reads TGTGCCAGCAAGAGCGGGAGCACCGGGGAGCTGTTTTTT.

The genes are TRBV4-2 and TRBJ1-4; the D gene is possibly TRBD1 (5 bases). V shed 2 bases and J shed 2 bases, with 9 bases lying between them. The germline V gene has CDR1 LGHNA and CDR2 YNFKEQ. The CDR3 is made up of 15 amino acids. CDR3 residues: CASSQTRATNEKLFF. The CDR3 region has the DNA TGTGCCAGCAGCCAAACCAGGGCCACTAATGAAAAACTGTTTTTT.

This clone was seen a handful of times. The chain uses TRBV29-1 and TRBJ1-1, with D maybe TRBD1 (5 bases). The CDR3 covers 14 residues. Trimming took 4 bases from V and 4 from J, leaving 16 bases between them. CDR1 and CDR2 (germline): SQVTM, ANQGSEA. CDR3 sequence reads: CSVGRRMGRTEAFF. The CDR3, as DNA: TGCAGCGTTGGCCGCCGTATGGGACGCACTGAAGCTTTCTTT.

This rearrangement joins TRBV6-1 to TRBJ2-5; no firm D call. CDR3 length: 13 amino acids. Germline CDR1 reads MNHNS; CDR2 reads SASEGT. V was pared by 2 bases and J by 4 bases, with 8 bases between. CDR3 nucleotides: TGTGCCAGCAGTGAATTTGGTGGAGAGACCCAGTACTTC. This sequence encodes CASSEFGGETQYF.

A remark on this clone: The same CDR3 arises from other DNA sequences in this sample as well. The V call is TRBV5-6, the J call TRBJ2-7; TRBD1 might be the D (6 bases). V was pared by 4 bases and J by 4 bases, with 9 bases between. The CDR3 runs 12 residues. The germline V gene has CDR1 SGHDT and CDR2 YYEEEE. The CDR3 spells CASSLQGYEQYF. The CDR3, as DNA: TGTGCCAGCAGCCTACAGGGTTACGAGCAGTACTTC.

This sequence joins TRBV4-3 and TRBJ2-5; 8 positions match TRBD2. After removal of 5 bases from V and 5 bases from J, the junction contained 4 bases not matched to a gene. The CDR3 consists of 13 residues. From germline, CDR1 is LGHNA and CDR2 YSLEER. The CDR3 region is CASSFSGGETQYF. The DNA of the CDR3 is TGCGCCAGCAGCTTCTCGGGGGGGGAGACCCAGTACTTC.

The chain recombines TRBV28 with TRBJ2-7; maybe TRBD2 (6 bases). CDR3 length: 17 residues. The germline CDR1 and CDR2 sequences are MDHEN and SYDVKM. V gave up 5 bases and J gave up 4 bases, with 24 bases separating them. The CDR3 nucleotides read TGTGCCAGCAGTGACGGGACTCCCGTTGTAGGGATTTACGAGCAGTACTTC. Translated, it gives CASSDGTPVVGIYEQYF.

This chain links TRBV30 with TRBJ2-2; 11 bases align to TRBD1. Germline CDR1 reads GTSNPN; CDR2 reads SVGIG (reference sequence). The ends lost 5 bases at V and 5 bases at J; junction bases unmatched: 4. This CDR3 region has 14 residues. In nucleotides, the CDR3 is TGTGCCTGGGGCGGACAGGGGGCGACCGGGGAGCTGTTTTTT. Amino acid sequence: CAWGGQGATGELFF.

The chain combines TRBV6-5 with TRBJ2-5; D ambiguous. Trimming cost V 2 bases and J 2 bases, with 15 bases left between them. The CDR3 consists of 16 residues. CDR1 is MNHEY, CDR2 SVGAGI, per germline. CDR3 in DNA: TGTGCCAGCAGTTACAGTGCTCTGTCGGCTCAAGAGACCCAGTACTTC. Amino acid sequence: CASSYSALSAQETQYF.